Each of the 11 T cell receptor beta chains below was sequenced from the same sample in a study of glioma-infiltrating T cells after dendritic cell vaccination. The table came from immunoSEQ multiplex PCR; TCRdb's copy has only in-frame clones and leaves some out. The sample yields 95,000 to 110,000 clones, 81% seen once. The sample in question was blood, obtained before dendritic cell vaccination. Every receptor here comes from a human donor with glioblastoma.

In the case of this clone: Mismatch with germline at one junction end may stem from a read error. The chain carries TRBV7-7 and TRBJ2-5; 9 positions match TRBD1. The germline CDR1 and CDR2 sequences are SSHAT and FNYEAQ (reference sequence). The CDR3 covers 15 residues. The CDR3 DNA sequence: TGTGCTAGCAGCTTAGGACAGGGGAGTGGGGAGACCCAGTACTTC. Translated, it gives CASSLGQGSGETQYF.

This clone has only one observation. The chain joins TRBV11-2 to TRBJ1-3; D gene unclear. This CDR3 spans 14 amino acids. Trimming removed 5 bases at V and 1 base at J, with 9 bases between. Germline lookup yields CDR1 SGHAT and CDR2 FQNNGV. DNA for the CDR3: TGTGCCAGCAGCGGCTGGGCGTCTGGAAACACCATATATTTT. Translated: CASSGWASGNTIYF.

The chain is built from TRBV11-3 and TRBJ2-3, with TRBD2 matching 7 bases. CDR1 is SGHNT, CDR2 YENEEA, per germline. V was clipped by 2 bases and J by 3 bases; unmatched bases: 2. The CDR3 is made up of 14 amino acids. The CDR3, as DNA: TGTGCCAGCAGCTTAACTAGCGAGACAGATACGCAGTATTTT. Protein: CASSLTSETDTQYF. Using reference TRBV11-3 and TRBJ2-3 for the parts outside the CDR3, the full variable domain is EAGVVQSPRYKIIEKKQPVAFWCNPISGHNTLYWYLQNLGQGPELLIRYENEEAVDDSQLPKDRFSAERLKGVDSTLKIQPAELGDSAVYLCASSLTSETDTQYFGPGTRLTVL.

This chain connects TRBV30 to TRBJ2-5; TRBD2 matches at 7 bases. The germline gives CDR1 GTSNPN, CDR2 SVGIG (reference sequence). CDR3 size: 15 residues. Trimming removed 3 bases from V and 2 bases from J; junction bases left unmatched: 9. The CDR3 region has the DNA TGTGCCTGGAGCCGGGACTATCTCCCTCAAGAGACCCAGTACTTC. As protein: CAWSRDYLPQETQYF.

The V and J genes are TRBV30 and TRBJ1-1; D is possibly TRBD1 (6 bases). This CDR3 region has 13 residues. CDR1 GTSNPN and CDR2 SVGIG come from the germline V gene (reference sequence). V was pared by 6 bases and J by 1 base, with 12 bases between. CDR3 amino acids: CACWTEENTEAFF. In DNA, the CDR3 is TGTGCCTGTTGGACAGAAGAGAACACTGAAGCTTTCTTT.

The chain combines TRBV11-2 with TRBJ2-7; D uncertain. This CDR3 is built from 13 residues. V gave up 5 bases and J gave up 3 bases, with 11 bases separating them. The germline V gene has CDR1 SGHAT and CDR2 FQNNGV. Written as DNA, the CDR3 is TGTGCCAGCAGCCCGTGGAGATTCTACGAGCAGTACTTC. Translating it yields CASSPWRFYEQYF. Full variable domain (remainder filled in from reference TRBV11-2 and TRBJ2-7): EAGVAQSPRYKIIEKRQSVAFWCNPISGHATLYWYQQILGQGPKLLIQFQNNGVVDDSQLPKDRFSAERLKGVDSTLKIQPAKLEDSAVYLCASSPWRFYEQYFGPGTRLTVT.

This clone was detected only a few times. This rearrangement joins TRBV15 to TRBJ2-5, with D perhaps TRBD2 (6 bases). Germline V lookup: CDR1 LNHNV, CDR2 YYDKDF (reference sequence). The length of the CDR3 is 15 residues. The V end was cut by 0 bases, the J end by 5 bases, with 13 bases between. The DNA for the CDR3 is TGTGCCACCAGCAGAGAGGAGGGTTTCTTCGAGACCCAGTACTTC. Protein product: CATSREEGFFETQYF.

V and J are TRBV5-1 and TRBJ1-1; TRBD1 matches at 8 bases. Germline V gives CDR1 SGHRS, CDR2 YFSETQ. The CDR3 contains 15 residues. Trimming took 3 bases from V and 7 from J; bases not matched to a gene: 11. The CDR3 loop reads CASSSTGGTYDEAFF. The CDR3 DNA follows: TGCGCCAGCAGCTCCACAGGGGGGACTTATGATGAAGCTTTCTTT.

There are a few counts of this clone. The rearrangement uses TRBV25-1 and TRBJ2-6, with 7 bases lining up with TRBD2. J lost 3 bases, V lost 5 bases, and 7 bases had no gene match. Germline V gene sequence: CDR1 MGHDK, CDR2 SYGVNS. The CDR3 loop spans 16 amino acids. This CDR3 reads CASSRVGGFGANVLTF. The CDR3 nucleotides read TGTGCCAGCAGTCGGGTGGGGGGGTTTGGGGCCAACGTCCTGACTTTC.

This chain joins TRBV30 and TRBJ2-1; 11 positions match TRBD2. The junction had 5 bases not matched to a gene; V was cut back by 0 bases and J by 4 bases. CDR3 length: 16 amino acids. The germline V gene has CDR1 GTSNPN and CDR2 SVGIG (reference sequence). CDR3 DNA sequence: TGTGCCTGGAGTGTACTTTCTAGCGGGGGGTACAATGAGCAGTTCTTC. Its translation is CAWSVLSSGGYNEQFF.

The rearrangement joins TRBV19 to TRBJ1-3; 9 bases agree with TRBD1. Trimming cost V 5 bases and J 4 bases; bases outside gene matches: 6. The germline CDR1 and CDR2 sequences are LNHDA and SQIVND (reference sequence). The CDR3 covers 15 residues. The CDR3 is CASSPTGGSGNTIYF. The CDR3, as DNA: TGTGCCAGTAGTCCGACAGGGGGTTCAGGAAACACCATATATTTT.